The clone carrying this T cell receptor (beta chain) was counted many times. Its antigen is unidentified. Trimming shortened V by 3 bases and J by 0 bases, and 10 bases separated the two germline ends. The germline gives CDR1 ENHRY, CDR2 SYGVKD. The CDR3 spans 15 residues. The data were obtained in a study of identical twins. Study-wide results and caveats: Abundant cord blood beta clonotypes carried fewer insertions; memory repertoires showed none.

TCRdb recomputed calls from the 5' RACE reads with MiXCR, one row per CDR3 protein. The repertoire has 750,000 to 950,000 distinct CDR3 sequences, 9% to 15% of them found once; the top ten carry around 1.5%. Another study also made use of these data, one on yellow fever vaccine responses in identical twins.

The chain carries TRBV10-3 and TRBJ2-3, with D perhaps matching TRBD2 (6 bases). The specimen was PBMCs. This TCR was recovered from a woman between 18 and 29 years old in good health. Here the CDR3 reads CAISEPGESTDTQYF. The CDR3 nucleotides are TGTGCCATCAGTGAACCGGGGGAAAGCACAGATACGCAGTATTTT.